Each of the 19 T cell receptor beta chains below was sequenced from the same sample in a study of shared clonotypes between healthy human individuals. Sequencing was performed with immunoSEQ multiplex PCR; in TCRdb, only in-frame clones are kept and a portion is missing. The data hold about 600,000 clones, with 95% to 96% observed a single time. Naive CD8 populations comprised CD45RO-negative cells positively selected for CCR7, excluding terminally differentiated effector memory CD45RA+ cells. Sequenced material: naive CD8+ T cells sorted from blood. Receptors were obtained from a woman between 25 and 40 years old in good health.

The chain uses TRBV2 and TRBJ2-7; 7 nucleotides agree with TRBD2. The CDR3 totals 17 residues. The V gene end was trimmed by 2 bases and the J gene end by 0 bases; junction bases not matched to a gene: 10. The germline CDR1 and CDR2 sequences are SNHLY and FYNNEI. The CDR3 DNA reads as TGTGCCAGCAGTGAAAAATGGGAGGGCACCTACTCCTACGAGCAGTACTTC. Translated: CASSEKWEGTYSYEQYF.

This rearrangement joins TRBV5-6 to TRBJ1-1, with TRBD1 as a possible D gene (5 bases). Per germline, CDR1 SGHDT and CDR2 YYEEEE. Trimming removed 0 bases at V and 3 bases at J, with 12 bases between. This CDR3 region has 15 residues. Written as DNA, the CDR3 is TGTGCCAGCAGCTTGGGTTTGGGGGAAGACACTGAAGCTTTCTTT. This translates into CASSLGLGEDTEAFF.

The genes are TRBV19 and TRBJ2-1, with TRBD2 matching 9 bases. Germline V gene lookup returns CDR1 LNHDA and CDR2 SQIVND (reference sequence). V gave up 0 bases and J gave up 6 bases; unmatched junction bases: 3. CDR3 length: 15 residues. The CDR3 DNA reads TGTGCCAGTAGTATAGAAGCTAGCGGGATCAATGAGCAGTTCTTC. Its translation is CASSIEASGINEQFF. Looking up the rest from reference TRBV19 and TRBJ2-1 gives the full variable domain: DGGITQSPKYLFRKEGQNVTLSCEQNLNHDAMYWYRQDPGQGLRLIYYSQIVNDFQKGDIAEGYSVSREKKESFPLTVTSAQKNPTAFYLCASSIEASGINEQFFGPGTRLTVL.

The gene calls are TRBV28 and TRBJ1-5; 11 bases fit TRBD1. This CDR3 is 14 amino acids long. CDR1 and CDR2 (germline): MDHEN, SYDVKM. The ends lost 4 bases at V and 6 bases at J; junction bases unmatched: 2. CDR3 nucleotide sequence: TGTGCCAGCAGTTCGGACAGGGGGCTTCAGCCCCAGCATTTT. It yields the protein CASSSDRGLQPQHF.

The chain carries TRBV11-2 and TRBJ1-1; D is ambiguous. With 0 bases removed from V and 5 bases from J, the gap between germline ends came to 7 bases. The CDR3 has 13 amino acids. Per germline, CDR1 SGHAT and CDR2 FQNNGV. CDR3 loop: CASSLETSTEAFF. The CDR3 nucleotides are TGTGCCAGCAGCTTAGAAACATCTACTGAAGCTTTCTTT.

This clone is a singleton in its sample. The chain carries TRBV6-6 and TRBJ2-1, with TRBD2 as a possible D gene (6 bases). CDR3 length: 15 amino acids. CDR1 is MNHNY and CDR2 is SVGAGI in the germline V gene (reference sequence). Between the trimmed V and J ends, which lost 7 bases and 6 bases, there was a span of 19 bases. The CDR3: CASNPMRDDSNEQFF. The CDR3 nucleotides are TGTGCCAGCAATCCCATGCGGGATGACTCCAATGAGCAGTTCTTC.

The chain links TRBV6-1 to TRBJ2-7; no clear D gene. The CDR3 sequence is 13 residues long. Trimming stripped 4 bases from V and 2 bases from J, with 9 bases between. CDR1 is MNHNS, CDR2 SASEGT, per germline. CDR3 DNA: TGTGCCAGCAGTGCTGGGATTACCTACGAGCAGTACTTC. As protein: CASSAGITYEQYF.

This clone was found once. The genes are TRBV21-1 and TRBJ1-5. TRBV21-1 is a pseudogene locus. The CDR3 has 16 amino acids. The CDR3 loop reads CASSKVGGDSNQPQHF. The CDR3 DNA reads TGTGCCAGCAGCAAAGTGGGGGGGGACTCTAATCAGCCCCAGCATTTT.

The rearrangement links TRBV11-2 to TRBJ2-7; 12 bases are a match to TRBD2. After removal of 1 base from V and 7 bases from J, the junction contained 5 bases not matched to a gene. This CDR3 is 15 amino acids long. Germline values: CDR1 SGHAT, CDR2 FQNNGV. CDR3 sequence (DNA): TGTGCCAGCAGCTTAGTTCTAGCGGGAGGGGGTGAGCAGTACTTC. Protein product: CASSLVLAGGGEQYF.

The CDR3 here is CASSTQGHGYTF. The DNA of the CDR3 is TGTGCCAGTAGTACACAGGGTCATGGCTACACCTTC. V is TRBV19 and J is TRBJ1-2, with D possibly matching TRBD1 (6 bases). Germline CDR1 reads LNHDA; CDR2 reads SQIVND (reference sequence). V was cut by 4 bases and J by 6 bases, with 9 bases left in between. The CDR3 spans 12 residues.

V and J are TRBV28 and TRBJ2-1, with 8 bases identical to TRBD1. The length of the CDR3 is 13 residues. Germline V lookup: CDR1 MDHEN, CDR2 SYDVKM. V lost 6 bases and J lost 5; bases outside the gene matches: 3. CDR3: CASRQGAHNEQFF. As DNA, the CDR3 is TGTGCCAGCAGGCAGGGGGCCCACAATGAGCAGTTCTTC.

The rearrangement links TRBV6-1 to TRBJ1-6; D not resolved. The CDR3 runs to 11 residues. The ends were cut back, 1 base at V and 14 bases at J, with 6 bases in the middle. Germline assignment: CDR1 MNHNS and CDR2 SASEGT. Written as DNA, the CDR3 is TGTGCCAGCAGTGAAGGGTCTTCCCTCCACTTT. It encodes CASSEGSSLHF.

In regard to this clone: A junction boundary mismatches the germline segment, possibly from a read error. CDR3 protein: CASSTRLAGVLF. The CDR3 bases are TGTGCCAGCAGCACTCGACTAGCGGGAGTCCTCTTC. This sequence joins TRBV7-9 and TRBJ2-1, with 12 bases aligning to TRBD2. Per the germline V gene, CDR1 is SEHNR and CDR2 is FQNEAQ (reference sequence). The CDR3 contains 12 residues.

The chain has TRBV6-5 and TRBJ2-5; 7 bases align to TRBD1. Per the germline V gene, CDR1 is MNHEY and CDR2 is SVGAGI. The length of the CDR3 is 16 residues. After removal of 0 bases from V and 1 base from J, the junction contained 5 bases not matched to a gene. The CDR3 DNA reads TGTGCCAGCAGTTACTCGTGGGGACAGCCCCAAGAGACCCAGTACTTC. Translation gives CASSYSWGQPQETQYF.

The chain couples TRBV6-6 to TRBJ2-7; 7 bases agree with TRBD2. In germline, CDR1 is MNHNY, CDR2 SVGAGI (reference sequence). Trimming cost V 5 bases and J 0 bases; bases outside gene matches: 4. This CDR3 is 14 amino acids long. CDR3 coding DNA: TGTGCCAGCAGTCTAGCGGAAGTCTCCTACGAGCAGTACTTC. Protein: CASSLAEVSYEQYF.

V usage is TRBV9 and J usage is TRBJ2-2; 9 positions match TRBD2. The CDR3 extends over 14 amino acids. Losses at the gene ends were 5 bases for V and 2 bases for J; bases not matched to a gene: 1. Per germline, CDR1 SGDLS and CDR2 YYNGEE. CDR3 loop: CASSSGRNTGELFF. The CDR3 DNA is TGTGCCAGCAGTAGCGGGAGAAACACCGGGGAGCTGTTTTTT.

The rearrangement links TRBV29-1 to TRBJ2-3; 12 bases fit TRBD2. Germline assignment: CDR1 SQVTM and CDR2 ANQGSEA. This CDR3 has 14 amino acids. V gave up 4 bases and J gave up 6 bases; unmatched junction bases: 5. In nucleotides, the CDR3 is TGCAGCGTTGTGACTAGCGGGAGTGTTGATACGCAGTATTTT. Protein sequence: CSVVTSGSVDTQYF.

The chain combines TRBV4-1 with TRBJ2-7, with 12 nucleotides matching TRBD2. Germline V CDR1 and CDR2: MGHRA, YSYEKL. The length of the CDR3 is 15 residues. V shed 0 bases and J 4 bases; nucleotides not matched to a gene: 1. CDR3 in DNA: TGCGCCAGCAGCCAAGACGGGACTAGCGGGTACGAGCAGTACTTC. This sequence encodes CASSQDGTSGYEQYF.

This chain joins TRBV19 and TRBJ2-5, with a weak D call TRBD2 (6 bases). CDR1 is LNHDA and CDR2 is SQIVND in the germline V gene (reference sequence). CDR3 length: 16 residues. The V and J ends lost 3 bases and 3 bases respectively, with 17 bases between them. The CDR3 DNA reads TGTGCCAGTAGTATGGGACTGGCAACCCTGAAAGAGACCCAGTACTTC. The encoded protein is CASSMGLATLKETQYF. The full variable domain, with the rest looked up from reference TRBV19 and TRBJ2-5, is DGGITQSPKYLFRKEGQNVTLSCEQNLNHDAMYWYRQDPGQGLRLIYYSQIVNDFQKGDIAEGYSVSREKKESFPLTVTSAQKNPTAFYLCASSMGLATLKETQYFGPGTRLLVL.